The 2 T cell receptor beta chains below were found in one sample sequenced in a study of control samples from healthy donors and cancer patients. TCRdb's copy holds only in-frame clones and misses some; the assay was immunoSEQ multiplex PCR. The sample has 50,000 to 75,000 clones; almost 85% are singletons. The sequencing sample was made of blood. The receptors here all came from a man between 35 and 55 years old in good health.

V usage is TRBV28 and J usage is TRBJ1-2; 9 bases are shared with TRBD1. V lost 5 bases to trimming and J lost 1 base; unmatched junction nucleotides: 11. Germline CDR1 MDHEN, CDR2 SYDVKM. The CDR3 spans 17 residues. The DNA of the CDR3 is TGTGCCAGCAGTAGACCGGGACAGGGTTACCTTAACTATGGCTACACCTTC. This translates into CASSRPGQGYLNYGYTF.

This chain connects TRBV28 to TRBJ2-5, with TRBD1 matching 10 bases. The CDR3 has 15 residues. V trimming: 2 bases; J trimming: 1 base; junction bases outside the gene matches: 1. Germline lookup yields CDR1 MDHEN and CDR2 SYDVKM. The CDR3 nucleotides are TGTGCCAGCAGTTTACGGGACAGGGGCCAAGAGACCCAGTACTTC. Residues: CASSLRDRGQETQYF.